The following is a T cell receptor beta chain sequence with its context. These data come from a study of blood T cell repertoires in COVID-19. Study information: The United States, Italy and Spain provided the acute and convalescent COVID-19 samples. The analysed material was cDNA or gDNA that came from T cells, B-cell-depleted T cells, or PBMCs.

In the authors' workflow: Estimates of nucleated cell counts were drawn from the amplification of reference gene primers. The data were produced by immunoSEQ multiplex PCR, yet TCRdb's version contains in-frame clones alone and is incomplete. From that table come the V and J calls and clone size; the DNA was used to work out D and trimming. The table lists 200,000 to 250,000 clones, about 87% of them singletons. One Seattle source followed patients from active infection through their disease course. The junction had 0 bases not matched to a gene; V was cut back by 6 bases and J by 0 bases. The CDR3 has 13 residues. Per germline, CDR1 MNHEY and CDR2 SVGAGI.

The gene calls are TRBV6-5 and TRBJ1-2; 8 bases are shared with TRBD1. Sequencing used peripheral blood. The receptor's source is a man aged 30 to 45 with COVID-19, enrolled during active disease. The CDR3 DNA sequence: TGTGCCAGCAGGGACAGGGCTAACTATGGCTACACCTTC. This encodes CASRDRANYGYTF.